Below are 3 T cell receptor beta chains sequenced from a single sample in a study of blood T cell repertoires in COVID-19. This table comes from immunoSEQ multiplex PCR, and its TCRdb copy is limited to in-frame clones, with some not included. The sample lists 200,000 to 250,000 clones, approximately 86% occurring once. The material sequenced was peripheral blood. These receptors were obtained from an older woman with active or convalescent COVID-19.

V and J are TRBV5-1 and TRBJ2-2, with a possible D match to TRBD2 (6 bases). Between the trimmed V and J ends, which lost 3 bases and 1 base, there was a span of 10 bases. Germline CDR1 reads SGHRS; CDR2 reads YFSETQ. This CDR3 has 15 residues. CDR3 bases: TGCGCCAGCAGCTGGGGCGGGATGAACACCGGGGAGCTGTTTTTT. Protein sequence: CASSWGGMNTGELFF.

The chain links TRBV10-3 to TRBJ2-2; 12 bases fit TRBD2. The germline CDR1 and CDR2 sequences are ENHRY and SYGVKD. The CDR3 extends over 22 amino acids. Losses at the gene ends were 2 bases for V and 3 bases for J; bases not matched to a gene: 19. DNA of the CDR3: TGTGCCATCAGTGAGCCTCCCGCTTTTTCTAGCGGGAGGGCCCCGGACACCGGGGAGCTGTTTTTT. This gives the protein CAISEPPAFSSGRAPDTGELFF.

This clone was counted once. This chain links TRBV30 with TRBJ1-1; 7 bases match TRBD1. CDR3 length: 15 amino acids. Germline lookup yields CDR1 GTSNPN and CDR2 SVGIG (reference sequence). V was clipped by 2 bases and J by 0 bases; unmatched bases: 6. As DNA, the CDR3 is TGTGCCTGGAGTTCCAGGGACAGAATGAACACTGAAGCTTTCTTT. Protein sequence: CAWSSRDRMNTEAFF.